The 11 T cell receptor beta chains presented below share a single source sample, sequenced in a study of T cell responses to AZD1222 COVID-19 vaccine. Repertoires were generated with immunoSEQ multiplex PCR, while TCRdb's copy carries only in-frame clones and drops some. Among about 83,000 clones listed, over 75% were seen once. The sequenced sample was peripheral blood, obtained on day 0 of MenACWY control vaccination. The origin of the receptors is an adult in good health.

The chain carries TRBV23-1 and TRBJ2-4, with D possibly matching TRBD1 (6 bases). TRBV23-1 is recorded as an ORF, its role being uncertain. The CDR3 has 18 residues. Between the trimmed V and J ends, which lost 3 bases and 2 bases, there was a span of 20 bases. CDR3 residues: CASSHSGQRRLTKNIQYF. CDR3 DNA sequence: TGCGCCAGCAGTCACTCTGGACAGCGAAGGTTAACCAAAAACATTCAGTACTTC.

The chain is built from TRBV7-2 and TRBJ2-7; D not resolved. The germline CDR1 and CDR2 sequences are SGHTA and FQGNSA. The CDR3 runs to 15 residues. V was shortened by 2 bases and J by 2 bases, with 13 bases between the two germline ends. This CDR3 is CASSLRLLNTYEQYF. The CDR3 DNA sequence: TGTGCCAGCAGCTTAAGACTTTTAAACACCTACGAGCAGTACTTC.

V is TRBV20-1 and J is TRBJ1-5, with D possibly matching TRBD1 (6 bases). Looked up from germline, CDR1 is DFQATT and CDR2 is SNEGSKA (reference sequence). The CDR3 length is 12 residues. Trimming took off 3 bases at V and 7 bases at J, with 10 bases between the two ends. The DNA for the CDR3 is TGCAGTGCTAGTTCACAGGGCCAGCCCCAGCATTTT. It encodes CSASSQGQPQHF.

The chain recombines TRBV7-9 with TRBJ2-1; D tentatively reads TRBD1 or TRBD2 (7 bases each). V gave up 5 bases and J gave up 0 bases, with 11 bases separating them. Germline CDR1 SEHNR, CDR2 FQNEAQ (reference sequence). This CDR3 has 15 amino acids. CDR3 amino acids: CASSARGGSYNEQFF. In nucleotides, the CDR3 is TGTGCCAGCAGCGCCAGGGGGGGCTCCTACAATGAGCAGTTCTTC.

The chain uses TRBV19 and TRBJ1-2; 8 nucleotides match TRBD1. Trimming cost V 7 bases and J 4 bases; bases outside gene matches: 8. Germline CDR1 LNHDA, CDR2 SQIVND (reference sequence). The length of the CDR3 is 14 residues. The CDR3 reads CASMGDRPIYGYTF. The CDR3 DNA reads as TGTGCCAGTATGGGGGACAGGCCTATCTATGGCTACACCTTC.

V usage is TRBV7-2 and J usage is TRBJ2-6; a weak D match, TRBD2 (5 bases). CDR1 and CDR2 from the germline V gene are SGHTA and FQGNSA. The V end was cut by 5 bases, the J end by 0 bases, with 17 bases between. This CDR3 spans 18 amino acids. This CDR3 reads CASSPVTDLRSGANVLTF. The DNA of the CDR3 is TGTGCCAGCAGCCCGGTAACGGACTTGCGCTCTGGGGCCAACGTCCTGACTTTC.

The gene calls are TRBV7-2 and TRBJ2-2, with D possibly being TRBD1 or TRBD2 (5 bases each). V lost 3 bases and J lost 2, with 13 bases in between. Germline V gene data show CDR1 as SGHTA and CDR2 as FQGNSA. This CDR3 has 16 amino acids. The CDR3 coding sequence is TGTGCCAGCAGCTTGGTGGGGGATCTAAACACCGGGGAGCTGTTTTTT. Protein sequence: CASSLVGDLNTGELFF.

V and J are TRBV19 and TRBJ2-7; D is perhaps TRBD1 (5 bases). Germline V gives CDR1 LNHDA, CDR2 SQIVND (reference sequence). V was clipped by 4 bases and J by 0 bases, with 16 bases between them. CDR3 size: 16 residues. CDR3 DNA: TGTGCCAGTAGTAGCTCACGATGGGGCACCTCCTACGAGCAGTACTTC. Protein product: CASSSSRWGTSYEQYF.

The rearrangement uses TRBV6-5 and TRBJ1-2, with 7 bases lining up with TRBD1. CDR3 length: 15 residues. CDR1 and CDR2 (germline): MNHEY, SVGAGI. Trimming at V came to 6 bases and at J to 1 base, leaving 8 bases not matched to a gene. The CDR3 sequence: CASRAYRGGNYGYTF. The CDR3 DNA reads TGTGCCAGCAGGGCCTACAGGGGTGGTAACTATGGCTACACCTTC.

This clone was detected only once. The chain employs TRBV28 and TRBJ1-5, with D perhaps TRBD1 (5 bases). The CDR3 is made up of 13 amino acids. V lost 7 bases and J lost 4, with 11 bases in between. Germline CDR1 reads MDHEN; CDR2 reads SYDVKM. This CDR3 reads CASTWGWNQPQHF. CDR3 sequence (DNA): TGTGCCAGCACTTGGGGGTGGAATCAGCCCCAGCATTTT.

The rearrangement joins TRBV5-1 to TRBJ2-7; D perhaps matches TRBD2 (6 bases). The CDR3 is 16 residues long. With 0 bases removed from V and 1 base from J, the gap between germline ends came to 14 bases. In germline, CDR1 is SGHRS, CDR2 YFSETQ. The DNA of the CDR3 is TGCGCCAGCAGCTTGGCACCAGGCGGGGATTCCTACGAGCAGTACTTC. Translated, it gives CASSLAPGGDSYEQYF.